This T cell receptor beta chain was recovered during a study of blood T cell repertoires in COVID-19. In the original analysis: By means of reference gene primer amplification, nucleated cell counts were estimated. Data came from immunoSEQ multiplex PCR; TCRdb stores just in-frame clones and leaves some out. D and trimming come from the DNA, and the V and J calls and clone size come from that table. The table lists roughly 250,000 clones, around 83% of them singletons, with about 7.4% in the top ten. CDR1 and CDR2 (germline): MNHEY, SVGAGI. The CDR3 totals 16 residues. J gave up 8 bases and V 3 bases, and 11 bases lay outside the gene matches.

This chain joins TRBV6-5 and TRBJ2-1; 9 bases are shared with TRBD1. This TCR came from a woman in her forties or fifties with acute or convalescent COVID-19. The specimen sequenced was peripheral blood. The CDR3 protein is CASSYFLTTGGDEQFF. The CDR3 nucleotides are TGTGCCAGCAGTTATTTCTTAACGACAGGGGGTGATGAGCAGTTCTTC.